The T cell receptor beta chain described here comes from a study of blood T cell repertoires in COVID-19. About the research overall: The United States, Italy and Spain supplied acute and convalescent COVID-19 samples.

Here immunoSEQ multiplex PCR was the method, and the copy in TCRdb shows in-frame clones only, minus some. In the table there are about 140,000 clones, 77% of which are singletons. The V end was cut by 3 bases, the J end by 1 base, with 9 bases between. The CDR3 contains 14 residues. Germline-derived CDR1 and CDR2 are KGHSH and LQKENI. The clonotype comes from a woman in her fifties or sixties with active or convalescent COVID-19. This chain connects TRBV18 to TRBJ1-1; D perhaps matches TRBD1 (5 bases). The specimen was peripheral blood. As DNA, the CDR3 is TGTGCCAGCTCACCCTTGGACACGAACACTGAAGCTTTCTTT. Translated: CASSPLDTNTEAFF.